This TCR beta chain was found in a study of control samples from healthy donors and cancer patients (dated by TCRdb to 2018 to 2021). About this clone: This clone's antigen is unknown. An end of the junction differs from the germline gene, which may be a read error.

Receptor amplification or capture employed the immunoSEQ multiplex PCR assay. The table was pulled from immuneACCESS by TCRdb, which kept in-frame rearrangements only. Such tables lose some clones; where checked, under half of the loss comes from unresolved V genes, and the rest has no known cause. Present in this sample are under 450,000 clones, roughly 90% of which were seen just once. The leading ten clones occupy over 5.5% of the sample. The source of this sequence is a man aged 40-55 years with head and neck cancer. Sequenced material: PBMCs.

The CDR3 region has the sequence CASSLTGEGSPLHF. The bases read TGTGCCAGCAGCCTAACAGGGGAAGGTTCACCCCTCCACTTT. The V and J genes are TRBV7-3 and TRBJ1-6; 7 middle bases align to TRBD1. Reading the germline V gene gives CDR1 SGHTA and CDR2 FQGTGA. Including cysteine and phenylalanine, the CDR3 has 14 amino acids. Here the CDR3 DNA is all that survives: 42 bases in frame from base 1.